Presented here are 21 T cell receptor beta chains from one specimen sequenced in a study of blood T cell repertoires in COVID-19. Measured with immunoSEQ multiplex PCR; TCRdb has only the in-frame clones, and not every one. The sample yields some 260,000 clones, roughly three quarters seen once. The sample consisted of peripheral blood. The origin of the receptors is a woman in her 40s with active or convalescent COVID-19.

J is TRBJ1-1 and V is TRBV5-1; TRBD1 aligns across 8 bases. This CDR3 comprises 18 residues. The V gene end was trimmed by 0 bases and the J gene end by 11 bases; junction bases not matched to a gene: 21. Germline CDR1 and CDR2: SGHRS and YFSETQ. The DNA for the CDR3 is TGCGCCAGCAGCTTGGGGGGACCTAGAGGGCGAGACAGGGGTGAGGCTTTCTTT. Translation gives CASSLGGPRGRDRGEAFF.

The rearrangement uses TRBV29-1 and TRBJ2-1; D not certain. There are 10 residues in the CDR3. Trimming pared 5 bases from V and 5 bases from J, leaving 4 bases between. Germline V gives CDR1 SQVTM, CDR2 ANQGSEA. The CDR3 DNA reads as TGCAGCGTTCATGACAATGAGCAGTTCTTC. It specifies CSVHDNEQFF.

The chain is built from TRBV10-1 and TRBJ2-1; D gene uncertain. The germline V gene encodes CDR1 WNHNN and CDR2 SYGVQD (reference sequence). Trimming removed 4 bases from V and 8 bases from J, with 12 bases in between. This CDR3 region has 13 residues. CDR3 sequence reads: CASSGKVRDEQFF. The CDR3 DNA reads TGCGCCAGCAGTGGTAAGGTTCGGGATGAGCAGTTCTTC.

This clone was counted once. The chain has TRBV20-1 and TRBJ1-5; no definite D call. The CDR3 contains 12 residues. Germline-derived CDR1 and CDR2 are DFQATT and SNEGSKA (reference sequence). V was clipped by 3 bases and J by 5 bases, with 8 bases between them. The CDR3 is CSASPNYQPQHF. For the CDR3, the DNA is TGCAGTGCTAGTCCAAATTATCAGCCCCAGCATTTT.

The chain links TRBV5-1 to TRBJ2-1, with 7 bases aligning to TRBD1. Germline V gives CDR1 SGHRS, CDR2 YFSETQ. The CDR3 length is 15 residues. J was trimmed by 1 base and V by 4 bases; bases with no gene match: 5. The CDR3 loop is CASSERTGSYNEQFF. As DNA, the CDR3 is TGCGCCAGCAGCGAAAGGACAGGTTCCTACAATGAGCAGTTCTTC.

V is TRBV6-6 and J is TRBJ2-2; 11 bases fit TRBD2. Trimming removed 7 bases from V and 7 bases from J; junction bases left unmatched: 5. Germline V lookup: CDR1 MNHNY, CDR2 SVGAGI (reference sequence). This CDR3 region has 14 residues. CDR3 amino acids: CASIQLAGVGELFF. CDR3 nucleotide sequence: TGTGCCAGCATCCAACTAGCGGGGGTCGGGGAGCTGTTTTTT.

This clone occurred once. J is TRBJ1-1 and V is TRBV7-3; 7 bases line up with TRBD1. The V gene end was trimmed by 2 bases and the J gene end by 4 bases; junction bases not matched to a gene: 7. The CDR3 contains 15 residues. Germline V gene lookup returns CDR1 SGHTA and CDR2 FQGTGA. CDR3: CASSLGVAGGTEAFF. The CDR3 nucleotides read TGTGCCAGCAGCTTAGGGGTGGCAGGGGGCACTGAAGCTTTCTTT.

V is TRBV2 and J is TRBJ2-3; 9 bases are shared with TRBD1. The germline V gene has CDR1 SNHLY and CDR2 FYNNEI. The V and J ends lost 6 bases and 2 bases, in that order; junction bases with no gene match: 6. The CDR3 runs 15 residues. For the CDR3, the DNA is TGTGCCAGCAGGGGGAGGACAGGGGTCACAGATACGCAGTATTTT. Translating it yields CASRGRTGVTDTQYF.

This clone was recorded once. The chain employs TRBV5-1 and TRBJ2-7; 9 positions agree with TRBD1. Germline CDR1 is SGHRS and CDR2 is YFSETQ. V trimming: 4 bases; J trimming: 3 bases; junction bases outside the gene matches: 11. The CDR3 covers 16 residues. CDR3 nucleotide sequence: TGCGCCAGCAGCCCTTCTTCCGGGACAGGGCTCTACGAGCAGTACTTC. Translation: CASSPSSGTGLYEQYF.

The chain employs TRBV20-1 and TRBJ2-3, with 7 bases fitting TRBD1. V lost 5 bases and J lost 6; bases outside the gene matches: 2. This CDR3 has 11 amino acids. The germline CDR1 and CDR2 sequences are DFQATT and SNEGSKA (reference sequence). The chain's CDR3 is CSAPDRDTQYF. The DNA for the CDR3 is TGCAGTGCTCCGGACAGGGATACGCAGTATTTT.

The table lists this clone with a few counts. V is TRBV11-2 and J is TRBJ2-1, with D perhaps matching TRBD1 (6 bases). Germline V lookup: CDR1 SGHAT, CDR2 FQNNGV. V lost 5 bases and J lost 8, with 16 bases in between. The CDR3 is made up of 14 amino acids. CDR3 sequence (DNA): TGTGCCAGCAGCCCGACAGGCCCCGGTGATGAGCAGTTCTTC. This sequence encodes CASSPTGPGDEQFF.

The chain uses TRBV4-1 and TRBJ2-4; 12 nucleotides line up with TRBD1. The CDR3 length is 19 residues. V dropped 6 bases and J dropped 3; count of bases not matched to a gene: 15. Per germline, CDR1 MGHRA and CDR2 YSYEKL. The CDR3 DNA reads TGCGCCAGCAGAAATCCGGGACAGGGGGCGAATAGTGTCAAAAACATTCAGTACTTC. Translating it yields CASRNPGQGANSVKNIQYF.

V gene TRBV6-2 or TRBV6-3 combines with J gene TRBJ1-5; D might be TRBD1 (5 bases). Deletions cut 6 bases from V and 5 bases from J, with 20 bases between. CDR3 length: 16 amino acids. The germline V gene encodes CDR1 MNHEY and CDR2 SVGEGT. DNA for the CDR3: TGTGCCAGCAGCCCTGTGGGGGGGGTCTTGTATCAGCCCCAGCATTTT. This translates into CASSPVGGVLYQPQHF.

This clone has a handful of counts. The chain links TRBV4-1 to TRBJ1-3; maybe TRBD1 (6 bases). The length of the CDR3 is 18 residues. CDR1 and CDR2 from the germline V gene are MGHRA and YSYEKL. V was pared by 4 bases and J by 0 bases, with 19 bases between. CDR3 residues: CASSPQGKTDISGNTIYF. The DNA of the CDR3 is TGCGCCAGCAGCCCTCAGGGGAAGACAGACATCTCTGGAAACACCATATATTTT.

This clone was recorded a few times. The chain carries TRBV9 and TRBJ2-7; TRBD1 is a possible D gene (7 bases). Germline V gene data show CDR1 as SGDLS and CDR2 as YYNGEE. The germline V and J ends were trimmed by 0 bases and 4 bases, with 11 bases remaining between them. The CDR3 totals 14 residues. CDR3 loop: CASSVGPGGYEQYF. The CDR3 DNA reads TGTGCCAGCAGCGTAGGCCCAGGGGGGTACGAGCAGTACTTC.

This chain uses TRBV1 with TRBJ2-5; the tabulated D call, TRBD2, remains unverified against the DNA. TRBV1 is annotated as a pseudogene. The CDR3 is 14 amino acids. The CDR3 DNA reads TGCACCAGCAGCCAAGCAAGAGATGGAGAGACCCAGTACTTC. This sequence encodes CTSSQARDGETQYF.

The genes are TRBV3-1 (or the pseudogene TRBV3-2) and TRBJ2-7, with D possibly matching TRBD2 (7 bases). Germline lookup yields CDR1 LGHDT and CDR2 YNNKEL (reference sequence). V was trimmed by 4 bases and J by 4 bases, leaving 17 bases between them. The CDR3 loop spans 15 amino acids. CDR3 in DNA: TGTGCCAGCAGCCCTTCTTGGGGGGGGGCGTACGAGCAGTACTTC. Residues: CASSPSWGGAYEQYF.

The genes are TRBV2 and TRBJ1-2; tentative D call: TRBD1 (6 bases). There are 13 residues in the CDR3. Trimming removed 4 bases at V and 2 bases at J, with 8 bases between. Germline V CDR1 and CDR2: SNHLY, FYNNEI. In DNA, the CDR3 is TGTGCCAGCAGTGTTGGACAGAACTATGGCTACACCTTC. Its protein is CASSVGQNYGYTF. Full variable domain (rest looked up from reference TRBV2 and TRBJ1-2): EPEVTQTPSHQVTQMGQEVILRCVPISNHLYFYWYRQILGQKVEFLVSFYNNEISEKSEIFDDQFSVERPDGSNFTLKIRSTKLEDSAMYFCASSVGQNYGYTFGSGTRLTVV.

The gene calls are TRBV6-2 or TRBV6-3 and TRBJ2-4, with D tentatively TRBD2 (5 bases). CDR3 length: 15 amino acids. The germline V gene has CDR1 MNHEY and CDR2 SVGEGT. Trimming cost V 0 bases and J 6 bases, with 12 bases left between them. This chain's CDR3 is CASSYSTEGRNIQYF. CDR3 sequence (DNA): TGTGCCAGCAGTTACTCGACTGAGGGTCGAAACATTCAGTACTTC.

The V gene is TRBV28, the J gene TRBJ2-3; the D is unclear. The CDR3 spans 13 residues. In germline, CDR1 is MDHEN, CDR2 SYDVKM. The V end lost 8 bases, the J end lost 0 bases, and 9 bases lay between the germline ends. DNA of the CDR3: TGTGCCAGCTTGACTTACAGCACAGATACGCAGTATTTT. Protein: CASLTYSTDTQYF.

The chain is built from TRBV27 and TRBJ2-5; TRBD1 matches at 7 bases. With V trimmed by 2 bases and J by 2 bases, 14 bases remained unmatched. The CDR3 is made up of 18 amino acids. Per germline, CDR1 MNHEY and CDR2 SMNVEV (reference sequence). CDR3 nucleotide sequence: TGTGCCAGCAGTTTAAGTTGGGCAGGGGGTACGTTTCAAGAGACCCAGTACTTC. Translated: CASSLSWAGGTFQETQYF.